This T cell receptor beta chain was sequenced for a study of vaccination and CD4 T cells after COVID-19. V was shortened by 3 bases and J by 3 bases, with 6 bases between the two germline ends. Germline V gene sequence: CDR1 LNHDA, CDR2 SQIVND (reference sequence). The CDR3 spans 13 residues. Stated treatment: roughly ten-day PBMC culture with coronavirus spike peptide pools or control peptides (ViraFEST assay). This clonotype was counted once. Its antigen is as yet unknown. The Oncomine TCR Beta short-read assay sequenced DNA from cultured CD4+ T cells. TCRdb reprocessed the PCR reads via MiXCR and lists one record per CDR3 protein. The sample comprises 15,000 to 17,000 distinct CDR3 sequences, roughly 54% of which are singletons, and more than 10% rests with the top ten.

What was sequenced was CD4+ T cells from blood, cultured in vitro. This rearrangement joins TRBV19 to TRBJ1-5; no firm D call. This clonotype was sampled from a human donor who had recovered from COVID-19. The CDR3 region is CASSMGYNQPQHF. Written as DNA, the CDR3 is TGTGCCAGTAGTATGGGATACAATCAGCCCCAGCATTTT.